The 5 T cell receptor beta chains listed next were all sequenced from one sample in a study of spatial heterogeneity in lung cancer. Time point reported: sample taken at primary tumor resection. One entry per CDR3 protein results from TCRdb running MiXCR on the 5' RACE reads. Among some 78,000 distinct CDR3 sequences listed, around 7.3% were seen once. Here the sequenced sample was PBMCs, taken at surgery. These receptors originate from a male donor with early-stage non-small cell lung cancer.

This clonotype came up many times. The V gene is TRBV18, the J gene TRBJ2-3; possibly TRBD2 for D (5 bases). The germline V and J ends were trimmed by 0 bases and 0 bases, with 7 bases remaining between them. Germline V gene lookup returns CDR1 KGHSH and CDR2 LQKENI. The CDR3 is 15 amino acids. This CDR3 reads CASSPPQRSTDTQYF. The CDR3 bases are TGTGCCAGCTCACCACCGCAGCGGAGCACAGATACGCAGTATTTT.

This clonotype was counted at least ten times. The chain employs TRBV9 and TRBJ2-2, with TRBD1 matching over 9 bases. J was trimmed by 6 bases and V by 5 bases; bases with no gene match: 8. The CDR3 extends over 15 amino acids. Looked up from germline, CDR1 is SGDLS and CDR2 is YYNGEE. The CDR3 nucleotides read TGTGCCAGCAGACCCGGGACAGGGCGATCCGGGGAGCTGTTTTTT. This encodes CASRPGTGRSGELFF. The whole variable domain, remainder taken from reference TRBV9 and TRBJ2-2, is DSGVTQTPKHLITATGQRVTLRCSPRSGDLSVYWYQQSLDQGLQFLIQYYNGEERAKGNILERFSAQQFPDLHSELNLSSLELGDSALYFCASRPGTGRSGELFFGEGSRLTVL.

The table lists this clonotype with a few counts. The gene calls are TRBV4-1 and TRBJ2-5; D gene ambiguous. This CDR3 is built from 16 residues. V lost 1 base to trimming and J lost 3 bases, with 15 bases between them. Germline V gene lookup returns CDR1 MGHRA and CDR2 YSYEKL. The CDR3 DNA reads TGCGCCAGCAGCCAAGCCGCCCCGGCCCAAGAAGAGACCCAGTACTTC. The encoded protein is CASSQAAPAQEETQYF.

J is TRBJ1-1 and V is TRBV25-1; 10 positions match TRBD1. Unmatched junction bases numbered 9, after V lost 4 bases and J lost 1 base. This CDR3 comprises 17 residues. Germline V lookup: CDR1 MGHDK, CDR2 SYGVNS. In nucleotides, the CDR3 is TGTGCCAGCAGTGCGGGGGACAGGGGCCGGGGGAACACTGAAGCTTTCTTT. Its translation is CASSAGDRGRGNTEAFF. Drawing the rest from reference TRBV25-1 and TRBJ1-1, the complete variable domain is EADIYQTPRYLVIGTGKKITLECSQTMGHDKMYWYQQDPGMELHLIHYSYGVNSTEKGDLSSESTVSRIRTEHFPLTLESARPSHTSQYLCASSAGDRGRGNTEAFFGQGTRLTVV.

At least ten counts were recorded for this clonotype. This chain uses TRBV10-3 with TRBJ1-1; 7 nucleotides agree with TRBD1. This CDR3 contains 12 residues. The germline V gene has CDR1 ENHRY and CDR2 SYGVKD. With V trimmed by 10 bases and J by 4 bases, 6 bases remained unmatched. Here the CDR3 DNA reads TGTGCCACGTTCACAGGGGTCACTGAAGCTTTCTTT. Residues: CATFTGVTEAFF.